The 12 T cell receptor beta chains in this list originate from one sample, sequenced in a study of immune heterogeneity within non-small cell lung tumors. As template, the study used bulk tumor genomic DNA at about 600 ng per sample. Primary tumors were biopsied several times each, far apart, intraoperatively. With untreated, newly diagnosed non-small cell lung cancer, the patients went on to undergo curative surgery. The authors amplified TCR beta CDR3 by multiplex PCR with 32 V and 13 J primers. TCRdb re-called the multiplex PCR reads with MiXCR, one entry per CDR3 protein. The data show under 3,000 distinct CDR3 sequences, with about 27% seen just once and 30% to 35% held by the top ten. Sequencing was done on a sample of lung tumor tissue. These receptors originate from a man in his fifties with non-small cell lung cancer.

In this sample, this clonotype is large. CDR3 DNA sequence: TGTGCCAGCAGCTTGACAGGGGCCCACGAGCAGTACTTC. Translated, it gives CASSLTGAHEQYF. The J gene is TRBJ2-7, the V gene TRBV7-2; 8 bases are shared with TRBD1. This CDR3 contains 13 residues. The germline V gene encodes CDR1 SGHTA and CDR2 FQGNSA. J lost 5 bases, V lost 3 bases, and 3 bases had no gene match.

A word on this clonotype: A much larger clone differs by one base, so this may be a read error. J is TRBJ2-7 and V is TRBV20-1; D not resolved. Germline V gene lookup returns CDR1 DFQATT and CDR2 SNEGSKA (reference sequence). V gave up 3 bases and J gave up 12 bases, with 15 bases separating them. The CDR3 is 11 amino acids. CDR3 nucleotide sequence: TGCAGTGCTAGGCCAAACGGTGGATGGTACTTC. Translated, it gives CSARPNGGWYF.

By frequency in the sample, this clonotype is medium-sized. This chain connects TRBV30 to TRBJ1-1, with D hard to call. From germline, CDR1 is GTSNPN and CDR2 SVGIG (reference sequence). This CDR3 has 13 amino acids. V gave up 4 bases and J gave up 2 bases, with 11 bases separating them. The CDR3 region is CAWTWTLNTEAFF. The DNA of the CDR3 is TGTGCCTGGACCTGGACCCTCAACACTGAAGCTTTCTTT.

Comments on this clonotype: Possible read error: a much larger clone is one base away. The chain is built from TRBV20-1 and TRBJ2-6; TRBD2 matches at 7 bases. The germline V gene encodes CDR1 DFQATT and CDR2 SNEGSKA (reference sequence). The CDR3 covers 15 residues. This CDR3 reads CNARTGGAGVNVLTF. Written as DNA, the CDR3 is TGCAATGCTAGAACGGGAGGTGCTGGGGTCAACGTCCTGACTTTC.

This clonotype rates as medium-sized. V usage is TRBV6-5 and J usage is TRBJ1-2, with 9 bases lining up with TRBD1. The CDR3 spans 14 residues. The germline V gene encodes CDR1 MNHEY and CDR2 SVGAGI. V dropped 2 bases and J dropped 8; count of bases not matched to a gene: 6. CDR3 DNA sequence: TGTGCCAGCAGTTACCTCCGGGACAGGGACGGCTACACCTTC. Protein: CASSYLRDRDGYTF.

The sample holds one count of this clonotype. The conserved final phenylalanine or tryptophan is absent from the CDR3, which likely points to a read error. The V gene is TRBV30, the J gene TRBJ2-4; 8 bases match TRBD2. In germline, CDR1 is GTSNPN, CDR2 SVGIG (reference sequence). The CDR3 has 16 residues. The V gene end was trimmed by 2 bases and the J gene end by 2 bases; junction bases not matched to a gene: 8. Here the CDR3 reads CAWSPGGGRPKNIQYL. CDR3 DNA: TGTGCCTGGAGTCCCGGCGGCGGGAGGCCCAAAAACATTCAGTACTTA.

As for this clonotype: Without the conserved terminal phenylalanine or tryptophan, this CDR3 likely stems from a read error. It is unclear where the CDR3 begins or ends on the DNA, so no DNA is shown, and the CDR3 is as TCRdb lists it. The chain is built from TRBV6-5 and TRBJ2-3; the D segment call TRBD1 is taken from the table without a DNA check. The CDR3 is 17 residues long, ends included. Germline-derived CDR1 and CDR2 are MNHEY and SVGAGI. This CDR3 is CASSYGTGISYEQYFGP.

This clonotype is labeled medium-sized. The gene calls are TRBV7-9 and TRBJ2-3; D perhaps matches TRBD1 (6 bases). Germline values: CDR1 SEHNR, CDR2 FQNEAQ (reference sequence). The CDR3 sequence is 17 residues long. Trimming cost V 2 bases and J 6 bases, with 21 bases left between them. CDR3 residues: CASSLSRDNSVMDTQYF. Here the CDR3 DNA reads TGTGCCAGCAGCTTAAGCCGGGACAACTCGGTTATGGATACGCAGTATTTT.

In this sample, this clonotype is medium-sized (0.01 to 0.1%). This chain joins TRBV3-1 and TRBJ2-7; the D is unclear. The CDR3 runs to 14 residues. With 3 bases removed from V and 7 bases from J, the gap between germline ends came to 16 bases. The germline V gene has CDR1 LGHDT and CDR2 YNNKEL (reference sequence). The CDR3 sequence: CASSQAGRTGEQYF. The CDR3 DNA follows: TGTGCCAGCAGCCAGGCTGGCCGTACTGGAGAGCAGTACTTC.

Points on this clonotype: Compared with germline, one end of the junction differs, possibly owing to a read error. This chain links TRBV12-3 or TRBV12-4 with TRBJ2-4; perhaps D is TRBD1 or TRBD2 (6 bases each). There are 13 residues in the CDR3. The CDR3 DNA follows: TGTGCCAGCAAGGAAAGGGGGGCCTCGGCGAAGTATTTT. Its translation: CASKERGASAKYF.

For this clonotype: At one end, the junction sequence differs from germline, possibly due to a read error. The chain employs TRBV7-9 and TRBJ2-1; 15 bases agree with TRBD2. This CDR3 comprises 17 residues. The V gene's germline CDR1 is SEHNR and CDR2 FQNEAQ (reference sequence). The CDR3 DNA is TGTGCCGGCAGAGGACTAGCGGGAGGGCTCTCCTACAATGAGCAGTTCTTC. It encodes CAGRGLAGGLSYNEQFF. Filled out from reference TRBV7-9 and TRBJ2-1, the complete variable domain reads DTGVSQNPRHKITKRGQNVTFRCDPISEHNRLYWYRQTLGQGPEFLTYFQNEAQLEKSRLLSDRFSAERPKGSFSTLEIQRTEQGDSAMYLCAGRGLAGGLSYNEQFFGPGTRLTVL.

This clonotype is labeled as medium-sized. This chain links TRBV6-1 with TRBJ2-7; TRBD1 matches 9 bases. V was clipped by 7 bases and J by 5 bases; unmatched bases: 12. Looked up from germline, CDR1 is MNHNS and CDR2 is SASEGT. The CDR3 length is 15 residues. CDR3 coding DNA: TGTGCCAGCACCCACTCTGGGACAGGGATCCACGAGCAGTACTTC. It codes for CASTHSGTGIHEQYF.